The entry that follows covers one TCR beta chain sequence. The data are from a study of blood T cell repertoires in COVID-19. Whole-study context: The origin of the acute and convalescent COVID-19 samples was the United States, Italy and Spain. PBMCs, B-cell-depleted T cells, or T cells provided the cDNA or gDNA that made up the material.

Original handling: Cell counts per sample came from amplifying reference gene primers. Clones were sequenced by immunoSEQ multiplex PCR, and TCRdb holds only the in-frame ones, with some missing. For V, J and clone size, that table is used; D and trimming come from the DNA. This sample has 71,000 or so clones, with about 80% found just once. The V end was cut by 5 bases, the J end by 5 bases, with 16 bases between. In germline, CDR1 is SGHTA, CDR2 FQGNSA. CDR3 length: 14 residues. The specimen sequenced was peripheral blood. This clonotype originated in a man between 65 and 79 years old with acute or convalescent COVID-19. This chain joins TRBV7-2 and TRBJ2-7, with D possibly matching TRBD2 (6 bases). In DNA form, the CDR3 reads TGTGCCAGCAGCCAGGACGCAACGGGGGACGAGCAGTACTTC. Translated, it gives CASSQDATGDEQYF.